Sequencing of this TCR beta chain was carried out in a study of blood T cell repertoires in COVID-19 (dated by TCRdb to between 2020 and 2021). Regarding the research as a whole: Collaborator samples came from the United States, Italy and Spain and covered acute and convalescent phases of COVID-19. The material from the prospective study consisted of cDNA or gDNA derived from T cells, B-cell-depleted T cells, or PBMCs. The dataset comprised deeply sampled blood TCRbeta repertoires from subjects exposed to, actively infected with, or recovered from COVID-19. The repertoires were released in a freely available public database meant as a resource for research on the immune response to SARS-CoV-2. The samples were drawn from two sources: the first 160 participants of the ongoing ImmuneRACE study, and over 1,000 subjects contributed by 6 global collaborators. Nearly every sample came with metadata listing a de-identified subject ID, COVID-19 status, age in years and sex. Where available, HLA class I and class II types were taken from metadata supplied by the sample provider and were not determined by assay-based typing.

Whole blood was collected in K2EDTA tubes by collaborating institutions according to the institutions' own protocols. For TCRbeta analysis, collaborators shipped samples as frozen whole blood, isolated PBMCs, or DNA extracted from either of those sample types. TCRbeta CDR3 regions were amplified from genomic DNA using the immunoSEQ Assay, a bias-controlled multiplex PCR. As for how the authors treated the data: Within the assay, amplification of reference gene primers was used to estimate how many nucleated cells each sample contained. Sequence reads were collapsed and filtered to measure the absolute abundance of every unique TCRbeta CDR3 rearrangement. For each sample, productive Simpson clonality was calculated by taking the square root of Simpson's diversity index across productive rearrangements. The clones in this table, taken by TCRdb from immuneACCESS, are in-frame only. Not every clone is retained; where verified, under half of the shortfall comes from an unresolved V gene, and the cause of the rest is unknown. The V and J calls and clone size were taken over from that table, and D and trimming were inferred from the DNA. For this sample there are 65,000 to 90,000 clones; around 87% appear just once. Over 2.5% of the sample rests with the top ten.

On this clone: The antigen it binds to is not known. Per-base qualities were not stored, and no clone one base away is much larger.

Overall study results and their limits: The amount of clinical and demographic metadata varied by source and participant and was provided uncurated.

This receptor was identified in a woman aged 45-65 years with active or convalescent COVID-19. The specimen sequenced was peripheral blood.

The nucleotide sequence is TGTGCCAGCAGCGTATACTCTCGGACAGGCGGAGGAGGCTACACCTTC. Translated, it gives CASSVYSRTGGGGYTF. In this chain, TRBV9 is recombined with TRBJ1-2; a stretch of 7 junction bases matches TRBD1. The CDR3 contains 16 residues, cysteine and phenylalanine counted. Left in the record is the CDR3 DNA by itself, 48 bases read in frame from the first base. V lost 1 base and J lost 8 bases, and the count of bases not matched to a germline gene is 14. Via the germline V gene, CDR1 is SGDLS and CDR2 YYNGEE.